This TCR beta chain is from a study of neoadjuvant nivolumab and ipilimumab in lung cancer. Overall study: Patients got nivolumab 3 mg/kg on days 1, 15 and 29; combination added ipilimumab 1 mg/kg day 1. Whole-study findings and limits: Only two of four nivolumab-treated tumors gained richness and clonality by surgery. Higher pretherapy blood TCR richness went with higher resected-tumor richness.

Libraries were prepared by immunoSEQ multiplex PCR; TCRdb keeps only in-frame clonotypes and omits some of them. The data show 4,000 to 5,000 clones, roughly 70% seen once. Germline V CDR1 and CDR2: LGHNA, YSLEER. V lost 2 bases and J lost 3, with 10 bases in between. The CDR3 runs to 15 residues. Remarks on this clone: Antigen specificity is unknown.

This clonotype was obtained from an adult with non-small cell lung cancer. The chain carries TRBV4-3 and TRBJ1-4; D unresolved. Source: tumor tissue, taken after neoadjuvant nivolumab, alone or with ipilimumab, at or shortly before surgery. The CDR3 sequence: CASSQLSRSNEKLFF. Written as DNA, the CDR3 is TGCGCCAGCAGCCAACTTTCCAGGTCTAATGAAAAACTGTTTTTT.